The present T cell receptor beta chain was sequenced within a study of T-cell reconstitution after alpha-beta-depleted transplantation in children (TCRdb year 2016). A note on the overall study: T-cell immune reconstitution after TCRalphabeta/CD19-depleted allogeneic hematopoietic cell transplantation in children was quantitatively tracked in the study by means of TCR repertoire profiling.

This clonotype was counted a few times. No antigen is known for it. Base-call qualities are not available, and no considerably larger clone is one nucleotide away. The germline V gene (reference sequence) gives CDR1 as PRHDT and CDR2 as FYEKMQ. From its cysteine to its phenylalanine, the CDR3 spans 18 amino acids. Of the read, only the CDR3 DNA is kept; its 54 bases are in frame from base 1. Trimming takes 2 bases from V and 0 bases from J, and the germline ends sit 17 bases apart. Libraries were constructed by PCR. Sequenced on an Illumina HiSeq 2500. TCR library preparation used molecular barcoding, with unique molecular identifiers applied to normalize quantification of the TCRbeta repertoire. TCRdb passed the public sequencing reads through fastp at Q25 and MiXCR, retaining productive beta sequences. All rows with the same CDR3 protein become a single entry with the most common DNA and genes. The sample profile shows about 350,000 distinct CDR3 sequences; about an eighth of them were found once. Clones ranked in the top ten supply over 3.5% of the sample.

This specimen consisted of PBMCs, obtained from the stem cell graft. This TCR was recovered from a human donor who donated a stem cell graft to a child with Fanconi anemia. The chain uses TRBV13 and TRBJ1-3; a weak D assignment points to TRBD1 (5 bases agree). CDR3 region: CASSLLGGAANSGNTIYF. The DNA sequence follows: TGTGCCAGCAGCTTACTCGGGGGAGCTGCTAACTCTGGAAACACCATATATTTT.